Listed below are T cell receptor beta chains from one sample, sequenced in a study of CD8+CD57+ T cells in acquired aplastic anemia. TCRdb processed the reads anew with MiXCR; each CDR3 protein has one entry. This table has hundreds of thousands of distinct CDR3 sequences, about half appearing once. The specimen sequenced was sorted CD4+, CD8+, or CD8+CD57+ T cells (not recorded which) from PBMCs. These receptor sequences come from a human donor with aplastic anemia. CDR3s include the opening cysteine and the closing phenylalanine or tryptophan. Each record gives: D gene, J gene, V gene, CDR3 protein. The D gene is left open where the match is weak.

NA | TRBJ2-3 | TRBV5-1 | CASSLAGVTSTDTQYF
NA | TRBJ1-2 | TRBV25-1 | CDRASGANYGYTF
TRBD1 | TRBJ2-7 | TRBV2 | CASTKDGRGRNEQYF
NA | TRBJ1-6 | TRBV12-3/TRBV12-4 | CASSYLPTGKNSPLHF
NA | TRBJ1-1 | TRBV2 | CASSVAGNTEAFF
NA | TRBJ1-1 | TRBV3-1 | CASSQNGQAFF
NA | TRBJ2-3 | TRBV11-2 | CASSWRQVDDTQYF
TRBD1 | TRBJ2-3 | TRBV5-8 | CASTAWTGGTDTQYF
NA | TRBJ2-3 | TRBV5-1 | CASSAQGGFGTDTQYF
TRBD1 | TRBJ2-7 | TRBV18 | CASSPTGTGPYEQYF
TRBD2 | TRBJ2-7 | TRBV5-1 | CASSFNRPGRGEQYF
TRBD2 | TRBJ2-7 | TRBV7-9 | CASSLGLALNEQYF
TRBD1 | TRBJ1-4 | TRBV14 | CASSSADRGGDEKLFF
TRBD1 | TRBJ1-1 | TRBV9 | CASSATGDTEAFF
NA | TRBJ2-5 | TRBV10-3 | CATGPSARETQYF
NA | TRBJ2-3 | TRBV5-1 | CASSVRGGTDTQYF
TRBD1 | TRBJ2-6 | TRBV6-6 | CASSRPGQNPPGANVLTF
NA | TRBJ1-2 | TRBV7-3 | CASSFGPEDYGYTF
NA | TRBJ1-2 | TRBV7-9 | CASSPAQGYNYGYTF
NA | TRBJ2-7 | TRBV7-7 | CASSFGGQGFHEQYF
NA | TRBJ1-5 | TRBV20-1 | CSARQNSGGYQETQHF
NA | TRBJ1-1 | TRBV7-9 | CASSLGVGRGDTEAFF
NA | TRBJ1-1 | TRBV6-5 | CASSLQQGWNTEAFF
NA | TRBJ1-1 | TRBV7-8 | CASTGNSNTEAFF
NA | TRBJ1-5 | TRBV27 | CASRLTGVSNQPQHF
TRBD1 | TRBJ1-1 | TRBV15 | CATSRDRVLTGYLNTEAFF
NA | TRBJ1-6 | TRBV7-9 | CASSPMSLGFLTPLHF
NA | TRBJ2-3 | TRBV7-3 | CASSLTGGPADTQYF
TRBD2 | TRBJ2-5 | TRBV2 | CASRKAGGGRETQYF
TRBD1 | TRBJ2-5 | TRBV7-9 | CASSHDRAGETQYF
TRBD1 | TRBJ1-1 | TRBV20-1 | CSARHADRGHTEAFF
TRBD1 | TRBJ1-2 | TRBV2 | CASSDQGGGYTF
NA | TRBJ2-6 | TRBV3-1 | CASSLFRGSGANVLTF
NA | TRBJ2-7 | TRBV7-2 | CASSLSGKSYEQYF
NA | TRBJ2-3 | TRBV20-1 | CSANEQGDTQYF
TRBD2 | TRBJ2-3 | TRBV7-2 | CASSYAGTSADTQYF
NA | TRBJ2-7 | TRBV5-8 | CASSLVEGSYEQYF
NA | TRBJ2-7 | TRBV10-1 | CASSEEAEQYF
NA | TRBJ2-4 | TRBV29-1 | CSVEDRVIQYF
TRBD1 | TRBJ1-5 | TRBV19 | CASSLSRDRGSNQPQHF
NA | TRBJ2-5 | TRBV7-9 | CASSIEGGEETQYF
TRBD1 | TRBJ1-2 | TRBV29-1 | CGAAPGTANYGYAF
NA | TRBJ1-5 | TRBV29-1 | CSVGWGLNQPQHF
NA | TRBJ2-1 | TRBV9 | CASSVGNNEQFF
NA | TRBJ2-5 | TRBV9 | CASSVDVEETQYF
TRBD1 | TRBJ1-6 | TRBV5-1 | CASSLDGAGGSPLHF
TRBD1 | TRBJ1-2 | TRBV20-1 | CSAVGQGAYGYTF
NA | TRBJ1-1 | TRBV20-1 | CSAPKAINTEAFF
TRBD1 | TRBJ1-3 | TRBV5-1 | CASSKGTVSGNTIYF
NA | TRBJ1-2 | TRBV5-1 | CASSLDQGYYGYTF